The entry below describes one T cell receptor beta chain. The antigen is not known. Profiled with immunoSEQ multiplex PCR; TCRdb holds only in-frame clones, not every one. The sample lists about 110,000 clones, around 90% seen once, with 1.8% in the top ten. These data come from a study of cytomegalovirus exposure and HLA in healthy donors. Study outcomes and limitations: The investigators catalogued 164 TCR beta chains as cytomegalovirus-associated. Accounts indicate the classifier identified cytomegalovirus status with strong specificity and sensitivity.

V lost 6 bases and J lost 0, with 9 bases in between. This CDR3 has 14 amino acids. Germline CDR1 is LNHDA and CDR2 is SQIVND (reference sequence). This TCR derives from a woman younger than 30 in good health and CMV-seropositive. The material sequenced was PBMCs. The V gene is TRBV19, the J gene TRBJ1-3; no firm D call. The CDR3 bases are TGTGCCAGTAGGGAGGCAAACTCTGGAAACACCATATATTTT. It encodes CASREANSGNTIYF. The full variable domain, completed using reference TRBV19 and TRBJ1-3, is DGGITQSPKYLFRKEGQNVTLSCEQNLNHDAMYWYRQDPGQGLRLIYYSQIVNDFQKGDIAEGYSVSREKKESFPLTVTSAQKNPTAFYLCASREANSGNTIYFGEGSWLTVV.